This record looks at one TCR beta chain sequence and its context. Its antigen specificity is not known. No base quality values were provided; no much bigger clone lies one nucleotide off. This entry comes from a study of Tregs in tolerant kidney transplant recipients (dated by TCRdb to 2018 to 2020). The study in broad terms: The study applied TCRbeta sequencing to find donor-specific regulatory T cells before combined kidney and bone marrow transplantation and then followed those same cells after transplant. TCRbeta repertoire sequencing was used in a few healthy controls to compare several methods for expanding Tregs specific for an allogeneic donor. On the study overall, not on this receptor specifically: The most biologically relevant and donor-specific TCRbeta repertoire appeared to be identified by expanding Tregs with activated donor B cells. Biological reproducibility was not examined directly, but technical replication error appeared to be minimal. The study was constrained by small patient numbers, and validation of the findings is required in larger populations and under other immunosuppression protocols.

From cysteine to phenylalanine, the CDR3 is 13 amino acids long. The only DNA kept is the CDR3, 39 bases in frame from the first base. V is trimmed back by 3 bases and J by 3 bases, and the junction contains 2 bases that no gene match accounts for. The germline V gene specifies SGHDT as CDR1 and YYEEEE as CDR2. For TCRbeta CDR3 sequencing, genomic DNA was extracted from sorted cells using the QIAGEN DNeasy Blood and Tissue Kit. High-throughput TCRbeta CDR3 sequencing, which included PCR amplification with bias correction and internal controls, was done commercially through immunoSEQ. The study's processing was this. Unique productive TCRbeta sequences were defined by CDR3 nucleotide sequence when primers matched and otherwise by CDR3 amino acid sequence together with Vbeta and Jbeta genes. As a correction for sorting error, sequences shared between sorted populations at a frequency ratio of 2:1 or less were discarded, and the remaining shared sequences were assigned to the higher population. Sequences were defined as donor-reactive when expanded at least 5-fold in CFSE-low cells versus unstimulated cells and present at a frequency of at least 0.01% in CFSE-low cells. Repertoire divergence was quantified by Jensen-Shannon divergence calculated from the top 100 TCRbeta sequences ranked by frequency. When a sample had multiple sequencing runs, each run was corrected for sorting error separately and the runs were then pooled. Drawn from immuneACCESS, this table holds only the in-frame rearrangements with V and J called that TCRdb kept. Clones are partly lost; checked studies trace under half to an unresolved V gene and leave the rest unexplained. The DNA was the basis for D and trimming; V, J and clone size are from that table. In all, the sample holds approximately 260,000 clones, and around 81% of those were seen once. The top ten constitute less than 0.75% of the sample.

Unstimulated Tregs (CD4+CD25+CD127-), CD4+ non-Tregs (CD4+CD25-), CD4 and CD8 cells were FACS-sorted from thawed PBMCs. Blood from healthy controls was obtained either as purchased buffy coats or from healthy volunteers. Healthy control blood was processed by Ficoll density gradient to PBMCs and cryopreserved; patient PBMCs were collected before and after transplant. The origin of this receptor is a human donor in good health. The sequence links TRBV5-6 to TRBJ2-7; TRBD1 aligns with 8 central bases. The source material was CD4+ T cells from blood. The CDR3 protein is CASSYRGNYEQYF. The DNA sequence is as follows: TGTGCCAGCAGCTACAGGGGGAACTACGAGCAGTACTTC.